These T cell receptor beta chains were read from a single sample in a study of T cell clones after liver transplantation. Only in-frame clones appear in the TCRdb table, and some are missing; sequencing was by immunoSEQ multiplex PCR. Of 68,000 or so clones detected, approximately 80% appear once; the ten largest clones hold around 0.66%. The sequencing used CD4+ T cells from blood, collected before liver transplant. These receptors were collected from a human donor who received a liver transplant. The CDR3 runs from the conserved cysteine through the conserved F or W. A D gene is named only where the DNA matches it firmly. Not every row has a clone size; where given, it reads once, few, many or a size class.

J,V,D,size,CDR3
TRBJ1-4,TRBV5-6,NA,NA,CASSLGRINEKLFF
TRBJ2-1,TRBV7-2,NA,NA,CASTPVAWARNEQFF
TRBJ1-1,TRBV10-1,NA,NA,CASSEWLNTEAFF
TRBJ2-1,TRBV7-9,TRBD2,NA,CASSPRGGSNEQFF
TRBJ1-1,TRBV7-2,NA,NA,CASSPRPRAEAFF
TRBJ2-3,TRBV4-2,TRBD2,NA,CASSPPGLAGTTDTQYF
TRBJ2-1,TRBV5-1,NA,NA,CASSSAAGNNEQFF
TRBJ1-2,TRBV2,TRBD1,few,CASSGVRGPYGYTF
TRBJ2-1,TRBV7-3,TRBD2,NA,CASSLGFGVAGEGNEQFF
TRBJ1-3,TRBV28,NA,NA,CASSLAAGNTIYF
TRBJ2-7,TRBV28,TRBD2,many,CASSLSVASGSYEQYF
TRBJ1-1,TRBV28,NA,NA,CASSPSGTLGPADTEAFF
TRBJ2-3,TRBV11-1,TRBD2,few,CASSLAGGPDTQYF
TRBJ2-7,TRBV5-1,TRBD2,few,CASSLVSGRALYEQYF
TRBJ2-7,TRBV29-1,NA,once,CSVGRGGTYEQYF
TRBJ2-3,TRBV19,NA,NA,CASSTGLATQYF
TRBJ2-3,TRBV6-1,NA,NA,CASSEFGGTSTDTQYF
TRBJ2-3,TRBV11-2,NA,NA,CASSSGGPGDTQYF
TRBJ1-4,TRBV5-1,TRBD1,NA,CASSLGQGNEKLFF
TRBJ1-2,TRBV15,TRBD1,NA,CATGQGSYGYTF
TRBJ1-1,TRBV7-6,NA,few,CASSLAQNSEAFF
TRBJ1-3,TRBV28,NA,NA,CASSLRGKGGNTIYF
TRBJ1-5,TRBV4-1,NA,many,CASSPGGQPQHF
TRBJ1-2,TRBV28,NA,NA,CASSSGKSNYGYTF
TRBJ2-7,TRBV19,NA,NA,CASSTHSASSEQYF
TRBJ1-2,TRBV19,NA,NA,CASSRQTGFYGYTF
TRBJ2-5,TRBV21-1,NA,NA,CASSPRGLAGGGGRGQETQYF
TRBJ2-7,TRBV28,TRBD1,NA,CASSPPLGQGASYEQYF
TRBJ1-1,TRBV2,TRBD1,few,CASQGERYTEAFF
TRBJ2-7,TRBV28,TRBD1,NA,CASSRTGTGQYEQYF
TRBJ1-3,TRBV9,NA,NA,CASSVGPTRSGNTIYF
TRBJ2-1,TRBV7-2,NA,NA,CASSLQRQNEQFF
TRBJ1-5,TRBV30,NA,NA,CAWSIRGGNQPQHF
TRBJ1-3,TRBV9,NA,once,CASSVGGTHSGNTIYF
TRBJ1-1,TRBV7-2,NA,NA,CASSLNEDTEAFF
TRBJ2-5,TRBV29-1,NA,few,CSVEGEATIYQETQYF
TRBJ1-3,TRBV9,NA,NA,CASSVEGGLAGNTIYF
TRBJ1-2,TRBV7-8,NA,once,CASTIARINYGYTF
TRBJ2-7,TRBV18,NA,NA,CASSPNTENYEQYF
TRBJ2-7,TRBV28,TRBD2,NA,CASRSTSGRAKTYEQYF
TRBJ1-4,TRBV6-6,TRBD1,NA,CASSRGQGGEKLFF
TRBJ1-2,TRBV30,NA,once,CAWSVGSGGGGYTF
TRBJ2-6,TRBV19,TRBD1,NA,CASRETGGLAGANVLTF
TRBJ2-7,TRBV6-6,TRBD2,NA,CASSSGLAASYEQYF
TRBJ1-2,TRBV6-5,TRBD1,NA,CASSADRAYGYTF
TRBJ1-3,TRBV28,TRBD1,NA,CASSLGTGHGNTIYF